The source of this T cell receptor beta chain is a study of T-cell reconstitution after alpha-beta-depleted transplantation in children. The CDR3 contains 15 residues. Germline CDR1 reads SGHAT; CDR2 reads FQNNGV. The germline V and J ends were trimmed by 2 bases and 4 bases, with 14 bases remaining between them. Preparation of the TCRbeta library involved a method that used unique molecular identifiers. Using its own MiXCR run on the PCR reads, TCRdb lists one record per CDR3 protein. This sample has under 350,000 distinct CDR3 sequences, with more than 9% found just once. This clonotype was recorded a few times.

The starting material was PBMCs from the stem cell graft donor, obtained from the stem cell graft. The chain joins TRBV11-2 to TRBJ1-2; D is ambiguous. The source is a human donor who donated a stem cell graft to a child with SCID. The CDR3 is CASSLNRATSYGYTF. CDR3 DNA: TGTGCCAGCAGCTTAAACCGGGCCACCTCCTATGGCTACACCTTC.